This T cell receptor beta chain was documented in a study of blood T cell repertoires in COVID-19 (dated by TCRdb to about 2020). Regarding the research as a whole: Collaborator samples came from the United States, Italy and Spain and covered acute and convalescent phases of COVID-19. Sample metadata almost always included a de-identified subject ID, COVID-19 status, age in years and sex. The samples were drawn from the first 160 participants of the ongoing ImmuneRACE study and from under 1,500 subjects provided by 6 global collaborators. The material from the prospective study consisted of cDNA or gDNA derived from T cells, B-cell-depleted T cells, or PBMCs. The dataset comprised deeply sampled blood TCRbeta repertoires from subjects exposed to, actively infected with, or recovered from COVID-19. Where available, HLA class I and class II types were obtained from metadata supplied by the sample provider rather than from assay-based typing. The repertoires were made available in a free public database intended to serve as a resource for research on the immune response to SARS-CoV-2. Overall results and qualifications from the work: How much clinical and demographic metadata was included differed by source and by participant, and the metadata was provided uncurated.

On this clone: Its antigen is unknown. Base qualities were left out, and no much larger clone turns up one base away.

CDR1 and CDR2, per the germline V gene, are MGHRA and YSYEKL. V loses 4 bases at its end and J loses 3 bases; junction bases beyond the gene matches: 7. Measured from the cysteine to the phenylalanine, the CDR3 is 15 residues long. The sequence is cut down to CDR3 DNA, 45 bases in frame from base 1. TCRbeta CDR3 regions were amplified from genomic DNA by means of the immunoSEQ Assay, a bias-controlled multiplex PCR. As for the authors' bioinformatics: Within the assay, amplification of reference gene primers was used to estimate how many nucleated cells each sample contained. Sequence reads were collapsed and filtered to measure the absolute abundance of every unique TCRbeta CDR3 rearrangement. For each sample, productive Simpson clonality was calculated as the square root of Simpson's diversity index across productive rearrangements. TCRdb stores this immuneACCESS table with in-frame sequences only. Part of the clones is absent; in the studies checked, under half of the shortfall reflects unresolved V genes, and no reason is known for the rest. V, J and clone size are those of that table, while D and trimming were read from the DNA. The sample table records 300,000 to 450,000 clones; around 87% of these occur just once. In total, the top ten clones hold roughly 2.1% of the sample.

One collaborating source in Seattle enrolled patients while the patients were actively infected and followed the patients over time throughout the course of disease. Each collaborating institution followed its own protocols to collect whole blood in K2EDTA tubes. For TCRbeta analysis, collaborator samples were shipped as frozen whole blood, as isolated PBMCs, or as DNA extracted from either sample type. The sequenced sample was peripheral blood. The chain is encoded by TRBV4-1 joined to TRBJ2-7, with 9 central nucleotides matching TRBD1. The sequence was obtained from a woman aged 60-70 years with COVID-19, enrolled during active disease. The CDR3 reads as follows: CASSPRQGGRYEQYF. The DNA reads TGCGCCAGCAGCCCAAGACAGGGGGGCCGCTACGAGCAGTACTTC.